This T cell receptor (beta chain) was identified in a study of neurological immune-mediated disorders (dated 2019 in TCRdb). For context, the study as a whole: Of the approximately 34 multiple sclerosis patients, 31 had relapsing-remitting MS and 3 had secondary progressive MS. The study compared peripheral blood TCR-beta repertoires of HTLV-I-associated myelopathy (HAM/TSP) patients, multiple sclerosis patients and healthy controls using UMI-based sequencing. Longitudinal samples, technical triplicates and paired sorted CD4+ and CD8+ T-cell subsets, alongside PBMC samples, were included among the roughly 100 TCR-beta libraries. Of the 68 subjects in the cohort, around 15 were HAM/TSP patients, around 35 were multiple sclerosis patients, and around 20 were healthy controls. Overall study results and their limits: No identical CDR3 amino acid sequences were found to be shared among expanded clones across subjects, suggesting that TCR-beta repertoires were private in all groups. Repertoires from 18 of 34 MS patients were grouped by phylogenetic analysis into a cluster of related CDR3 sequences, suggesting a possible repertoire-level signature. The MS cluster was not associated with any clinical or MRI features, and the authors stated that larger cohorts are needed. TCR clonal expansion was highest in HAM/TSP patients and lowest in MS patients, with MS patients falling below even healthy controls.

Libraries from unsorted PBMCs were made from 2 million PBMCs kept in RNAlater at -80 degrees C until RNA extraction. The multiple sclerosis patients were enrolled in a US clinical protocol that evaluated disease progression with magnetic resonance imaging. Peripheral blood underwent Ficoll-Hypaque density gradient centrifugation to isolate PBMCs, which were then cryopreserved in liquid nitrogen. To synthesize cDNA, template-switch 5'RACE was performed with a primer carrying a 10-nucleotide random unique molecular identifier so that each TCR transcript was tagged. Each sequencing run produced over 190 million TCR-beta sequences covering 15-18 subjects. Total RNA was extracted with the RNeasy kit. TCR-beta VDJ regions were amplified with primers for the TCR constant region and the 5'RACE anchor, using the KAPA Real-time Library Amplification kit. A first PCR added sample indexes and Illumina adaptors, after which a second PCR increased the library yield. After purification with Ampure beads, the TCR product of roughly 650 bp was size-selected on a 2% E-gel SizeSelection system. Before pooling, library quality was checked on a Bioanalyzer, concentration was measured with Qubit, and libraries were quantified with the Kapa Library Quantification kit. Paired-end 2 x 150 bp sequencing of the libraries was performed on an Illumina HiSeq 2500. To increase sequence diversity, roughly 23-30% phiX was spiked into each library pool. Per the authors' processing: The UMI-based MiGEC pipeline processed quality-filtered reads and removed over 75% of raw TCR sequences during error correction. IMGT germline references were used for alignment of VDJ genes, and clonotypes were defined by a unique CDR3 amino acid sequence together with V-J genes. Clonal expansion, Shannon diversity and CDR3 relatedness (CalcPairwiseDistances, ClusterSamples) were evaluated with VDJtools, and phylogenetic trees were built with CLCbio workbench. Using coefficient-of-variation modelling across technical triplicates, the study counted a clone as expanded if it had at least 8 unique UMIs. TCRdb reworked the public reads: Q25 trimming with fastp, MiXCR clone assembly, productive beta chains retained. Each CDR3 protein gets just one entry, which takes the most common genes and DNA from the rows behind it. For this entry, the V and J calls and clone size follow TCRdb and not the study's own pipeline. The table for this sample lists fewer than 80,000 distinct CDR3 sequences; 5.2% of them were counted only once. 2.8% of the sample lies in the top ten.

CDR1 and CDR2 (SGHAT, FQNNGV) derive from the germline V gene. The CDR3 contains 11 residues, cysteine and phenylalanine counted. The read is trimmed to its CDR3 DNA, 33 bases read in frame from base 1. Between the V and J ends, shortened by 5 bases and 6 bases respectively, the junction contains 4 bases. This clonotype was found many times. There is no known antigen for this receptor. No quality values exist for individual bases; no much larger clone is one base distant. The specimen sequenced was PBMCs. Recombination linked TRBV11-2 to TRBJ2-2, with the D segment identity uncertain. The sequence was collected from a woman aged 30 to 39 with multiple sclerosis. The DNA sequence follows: TGTGCCAGCAGCCCCGCCGGGGAGCTGTTTTTT. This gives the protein CASSPAGELFF. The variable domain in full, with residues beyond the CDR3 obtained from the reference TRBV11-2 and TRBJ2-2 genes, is EAGVAQSPRYKIIEKRQSVAFWCNPISGHATLYWYQQILGQGPKLLIQFQNNGVVDDSQLPKDRFSAERLKGVDSTLKIQPAKLEDSAVYLCASSPAGELFFGEGSRLTVL.